This TCR beta chain was identified during a study of T cells after posttransplantation cyclophosphamide. Here immunoSEQ multiplex PCR was the method, and the copy in TCRdb shows in-frame clones only, minus some. This repertoire holds roughly 10,000 clones, and none appear only once. At least ten counts were recorded for this clone. Its target is not known. Treatment was busulfan-fludarabine conditioning, a marrow graft, and cyclophosphamide on days +3 and +4. Study-wide results and limits: Skin or GI-infiltrating T cells shared few TRB sequences with blood. Donor-recipient repertoire similarity was low at 1-2 months, rising over year one.

This CDR3 comprises 12 residues. From germline, CDR1 is GTSNPN and CDR2 SVGIG (reference sequence). With 2 bases removed from V and 5 bases from J, the gap between germline ends came to 7 bases. The V call is TRBV30, the J call TRBJ2-1; D possibly corresponds to TRBD2 (5 bases). The sequences come from PBMCs, collected nearly 360 days after allogeneic stem cell transplant with posttransplant cyclophosphamide. The receptor was derived from a male patient in his fifties who received an allogeneic stem cell transplant from a related donor and was CMV-positive. Some T cells may have originated in the graft donor. The DNA of the CDR3 is TGTGCCTGGAGTAGCGGAAACAATGAGCAGTTCTTC. Protein sequence: CAWSSGNNEQFF. The full variable domain, completed using reference TRBV30 and TRBJ2-1, is SQTIHQWPATLVQPVGSPLSLECTVEGTSNPNLYWYRQAAGRGLQLLFYSVGIGQISSEVPQNLSASRPQDRQFILSSKKLLLSDSGFYLCAWSSGNNEQFFGPGTRLTVL.